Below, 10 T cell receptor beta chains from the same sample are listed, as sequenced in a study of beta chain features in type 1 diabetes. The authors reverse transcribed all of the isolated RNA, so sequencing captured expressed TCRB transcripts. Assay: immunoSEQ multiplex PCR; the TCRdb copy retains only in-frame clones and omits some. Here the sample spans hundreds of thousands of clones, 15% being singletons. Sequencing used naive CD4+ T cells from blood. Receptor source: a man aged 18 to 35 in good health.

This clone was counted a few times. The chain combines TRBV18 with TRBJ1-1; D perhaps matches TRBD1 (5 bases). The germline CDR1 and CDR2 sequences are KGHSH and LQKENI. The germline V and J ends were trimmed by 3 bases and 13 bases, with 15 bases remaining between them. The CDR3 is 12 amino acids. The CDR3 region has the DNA TGTGCCAGCTCACCGTTGGCAGGGACGGATTTCTTT. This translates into CASSPLAGTDFF.

In DNA form, the CDR3 reads TGTGCCAGTCTGGCCGCGTCCCCAGCGACAGGCTTCTATGGCTACACCTTC. Protein sequence: CASLAASPATGFYGYTF. This chain links TRBV19 with TRBJ1-2, with D possibly TRBD1 on 6 matching bases. The CDR3 runs to 17 residues. Trimming shortened V by 8 bases and J by 4 bases, and 26 bases separated the two germline ends. Germline assignment: CDR1 LNHDA and CDR2 SQIVND (reference sequence).

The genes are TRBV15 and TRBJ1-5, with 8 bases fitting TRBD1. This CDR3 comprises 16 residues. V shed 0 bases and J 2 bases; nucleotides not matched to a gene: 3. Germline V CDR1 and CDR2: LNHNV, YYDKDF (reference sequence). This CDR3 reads CATSRDRDRRNQPQHF. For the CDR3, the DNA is TGTGCCACCAGCAGAGATCGGGACAGGCGCAATCAGCCCCAGCATTTT.

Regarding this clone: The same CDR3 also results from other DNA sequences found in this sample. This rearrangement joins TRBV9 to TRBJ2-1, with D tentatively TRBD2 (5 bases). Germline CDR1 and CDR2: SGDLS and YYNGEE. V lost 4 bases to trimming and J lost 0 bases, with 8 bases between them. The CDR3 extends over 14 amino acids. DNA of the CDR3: TGTGCCAGCAGCTCTGGGAGCTCCTACAATGAGCAGTTCTTC. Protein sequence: CASSSGSSYNEQFF. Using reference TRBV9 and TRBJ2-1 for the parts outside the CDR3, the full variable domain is DSGVTQTPKHLITATGQRVTLRCSPRSGDLSVYWYQQSLDQGLQFLIQYYNGEERAKGNILERFSAQQFPDLHSELNLSSLELGDSALYFCASSSGSSYNEQFFGPGTRLTVL.

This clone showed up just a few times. The CDR3 sequence: CASSLGRALSVGANVLTF. Here the CDR3 DNA reads TGTGCCAGCAGCTTAGGCAGGGCATTATCGGTCGGGGCCAACGTCCTGACTTTC. The V and J genes are TRBV7-6 and TRBJ2-6, with D perhaps matching TRBD1 (5 bases). The germline V gene has CDR1 SGHVS and CDR2 FNYEAQ. Trimming pared 1 base from V and 4 bases from J, leaving 17 bases between. This CDR3 is 18 amino acids long. Variable domain in full (rest from reference TRBV7-6 and TRBJ2-6): GAGVSQSPRYKVTKRGQDVALRCDPISGHVSLYWYRQALGQGPEFLTYFNYEAQQDKSGLPNDRFSAERPEGSISTLTIQRTEQRDSAMYRCASSLGRALSVGANVLTFGAGSRLTVL.

CDR3 bases: TGTGCCACTAAGACAGGGGCTGGGACAGATACGCAGTATTTT. This gives the protein CATKTGAGTDTQYF. The chain uses TRBV6-5 and TRBJ2-3; 8 bases align to TRBD1. The CDR3 consists of 14 residues. The V gene end was trimmed by 10 bases and the J gene end by 3 bases; junction bases not matched to a gene: 9. CDR1 and CDR2 (germline): MNHEY, SVGAGI.

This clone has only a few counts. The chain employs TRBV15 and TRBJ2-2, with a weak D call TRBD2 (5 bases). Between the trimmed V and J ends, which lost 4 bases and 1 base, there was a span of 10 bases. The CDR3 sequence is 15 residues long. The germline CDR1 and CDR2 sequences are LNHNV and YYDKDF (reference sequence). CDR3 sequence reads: CATSIGLGNTGELFF. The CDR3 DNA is TGTGCCACCAGCATCGGACTTGGGAACACCGGGGAGCTGTTTTTT.

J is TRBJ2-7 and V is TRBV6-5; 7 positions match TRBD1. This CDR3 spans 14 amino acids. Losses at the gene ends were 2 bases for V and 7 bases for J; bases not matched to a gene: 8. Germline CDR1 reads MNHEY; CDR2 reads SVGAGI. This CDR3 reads CASSYTGVPGEQYF. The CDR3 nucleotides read TGTGCCAGCAGTTACACAGGGGTACCTGGGGAGCAGTACTTC.

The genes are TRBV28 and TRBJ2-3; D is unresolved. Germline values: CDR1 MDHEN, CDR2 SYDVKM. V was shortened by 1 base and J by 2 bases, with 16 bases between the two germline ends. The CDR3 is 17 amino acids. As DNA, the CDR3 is TGTGCCAGCAGTTTATTGGCTAGAGGAGAGCCCACAGATACGCAGTATTTT. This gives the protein CASSLLARGEPTDTQYF.

CDR3 residues: CAISEIAGQNEKLFF. In DNA form, the CDR3 reads TGTGCCATCAGTGAGATTGCGGGGCAGAATGAAAAACTGTTTTTT. This chain uses TRBV10-3 with TRBJ1-4; D might be TRBD1 (5 bases). Per germline, CDR1 ENHRY and CDR2 SYGVKD. CDR3 length equals 15 residues. V shed 2 bases and J shed 5 bases, with 12 bases lying between them.